This T cell receptor beta chain appears in the sequencing data of a study of a mutant IDH1 vaccine in newly diagnosed glioma. As for the study in general: At weeks 1, 3, 5, 7, 11, 15, 19 and 23, patients received a vaccination, eight in all. Vaccination started 4-6 weeks after radiotherapy alone, or with temozolomide cycles. There were roughly 62% males and roughly 38% females among treated patients, whose mean age was about 41 years. Notes on the study in general: Changes to the top peripheral T cell clonotypes appeared unrelated to pseudoprogression.

The CDR3 totals 13 residues. Germline CDR1 LGHNA, CDR2 YNFKEQ. The V segment lost 0 bases and the J segment 13 bases; nucleotides outside the gene matches: 8. About this clone: Its cognate antigen is unknown.

Assay: immunoSEQ multiplex PCR; the TCRdb copy retains only in-frame clones and omits some. The table shows more than 25,000 clones, with 65% to 80% occurring only once. The time point was: week 5, during vaccination. Vaccine doses each comprised 300 ug of mutant IDH1 20-mer peptide, with topical imiquimod. The chain links TRBV4-2 to TRBJ1-2; 7 nucleotides match TRBD1. This material consisted of PBMCs, taken from a glioma patient whose treatment included an IDH1 peptide vaccine. The clonotype comes from a man aged 35 to 55 with glioma. The CDR3 DNA is TGTGCCAGCAGCCAAGAAGATTTAGGGGGCCCCACCTTC. It codes for CASSQEDLGGPTF.